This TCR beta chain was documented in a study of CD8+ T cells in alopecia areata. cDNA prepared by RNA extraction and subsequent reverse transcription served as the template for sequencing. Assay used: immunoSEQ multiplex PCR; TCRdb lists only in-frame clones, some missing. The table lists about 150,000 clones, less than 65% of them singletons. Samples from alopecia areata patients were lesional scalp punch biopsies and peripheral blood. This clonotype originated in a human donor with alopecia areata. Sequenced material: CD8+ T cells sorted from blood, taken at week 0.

Here the CDR3 DNA reads TGCAGCGTTGGGGCGGGTAACTATGGCTACACCTTC. As protein: CSVGAGNYGYTF. The chain recombines TRBV29-1 with TRBJ1-2; D gene ambiguous. CDR3 size: 12 residues. Trimming left V 4 bases short and J 1 base short, with 7 bases between. Germline CDR1 and CDR2: SQVTM and ANQGSEA. Together with reference TRBV29-1 and TRBJ1-2, the CDR3 gives the full variable domain: SAVISQKPSRDICQRGTSLTIQCQVDSQVTMMFWYRQQPGQSLTLIATANQGSEATYESGFVIDKFPISRPNLTFSTLTVSNMSPEDSSIYLCSVGAGNYGYTFGSGTRLTVV.